This T cell receptor (beta chain) was sequenced in a study of blood T cell repertoires in COVID-19. Looking at the study overall: Acute and convalescent COVID-19 specimens originated in the United States, Italy and Spain. Nucleic acid was either cDNA or gDNA, and it came from T cells, B-cell-depleted T cells, or PBMCs.

In the study's own analysis: Using reference gene primer amplification, nucleated cell counts were estimated. Some clones are missing from TCRdb's copy, which holds only in-frame ones; the method was immunoSEQ multiplex PCR. V and J calls and clone size are given by that table; D and trimming were obtained from the DNA. The sample contains hundreds of thousands of clones, roughly four fifths of which appear only once. Germline V gives CDR1 KGHDR, CDR2 SFDVKD. CDR3 length: 16 residues. V gave up 7 bases and J gave up 4 bases; unmatched junction bases: 12. The chain joins TRBV24-1 to TRBJ2-5, with 9 nucleotides matching TRBD1. The clonotype was recovered from a woman in her 70s with acute or convalescent COVID-19. The sequenced material came from peripheral blood. CDR3 in DNA: TGTGCCACCAGGGAGGGGACAGGGTTTTCGGGAGAGACCCAGTACTTC. Translating it yields CATREGTGFSGETQYF.